This is a list of T cell receptor beta chains from one sample in a study of T cell repertoires in cytomegalovirus infection. Each CDR3 protein is one row after TCRdb ran MiXCR on the reads. The table has under 200,000 distinct CDR3 sequences, more than 9% seen once. Source material: PBMCs. These receptors were obtained from a human donor in good health (CMV status not recorded). Some clones in this sample may be carry-over from other donors' samples. The CDR3 runs from the conserved cysteine through the conserved F or W. A D gene is named only where the DNA matches it firmly. Some rows mark clone size as missing; the rest say once, few, many or name a class of expanded clone.

TRBV7-2	many	.	TRBJ1-1	CASSFSSNTEAFF	TGTGCCAGCAGCTTTTCCTCGAACACTGAAGCTTTCTTT
TRBV28	few	.	TRBJ1-2	CASSLNRVGGYTF	TGTGCCAGCAGTTTAAACAGGGTGGGAGGCTACACCTTC
TRBV6-4	.	TRBD2	TRBJ2-7	CASSVRGGNSEQYF	TGTGCCAGCAGTGTCCGCGGGGGTAACAGCGAGCAGTACTTC
TRBV6-2/TRBV6-3	many	.	TRBJ1-1	CASSYFPGGNTEAFF	TGTGCCAGCAGTTACTTCCCCGGTGGGAACACTGAAGCTTTCTTT
TRBV12-3/TRBV12-4	many	.	TRBJ1-1	CASSFAGGGWEAFF	TGTGCCAGCAGTTTCGCAGGAGGGGGGTGGGAAGCTTTCTTT
TRBV29-1	few	TRBD1	TRBJ2-7	CSVDSGGNEQYF	TGCAGCGTTGATTCAGGGGGCAACGAGCAGTACTTC
TRBV5-4	many	.	TRBJ2-2	CASSLDGRRTNTGELFF	TGTGCCAGCAGCTTGGATGGTAGACGGACGAACACCGGGGAGCTGTTTTTT
TRBV20-1	many	.	TRBJ1-2	CSARVQAGYGYTF	TGCAGTGCTAGAGTGCAGGCCGGTTATGGCTACACCTTC
TRBV4-3	few	.	TRBJ2-1	CASSQDALANEQFF	TGCGCCAGCAGCCAAGATGCGCTGGCGAATGAGCAGTTCTTC
TRBV5-4	.	.	TRBJ1-6	CASSPDSESPLPLHF	TGTGCCAGCAGCCCTGACAGCGAGTCACCGTTGCCCCTCCACTTT
TRBV3-1	many	TRBD2	TRBJ2-1	CASSPGTSGPDSYNEQFF	TGTGCCAGCAGCCCCGGGACTAGCGGGCCTGACTCCTACAATGAGCAGTTCTTC
TRBV20-1	.	TRBD1	TRBJ2-5	CSARTGVFETQYF	TGCAGTGCAAGAACAGGGGTGTTTGAGACCCAGTACTTC
TRBV27	.	.	TRBJ2-5	CASSLLTQKTQYF	TGTGCCAGCAGTTTATTGACACAAAAGACCCAGTACTTC
TRBV19	many	.	TRBJ1-1	CASRPQGGTEAFF	TGTGCCAGTAGACCACAAGGCGGCACTGAAGCTTTCTTT
TRBV20-1	.	TRBD2	TRBJ2-5	CSASFRLAGKRQETQYF	TGCAGTGCTAGTTTTCGACTAGCGGGTAAGAGGCAAGAGACCCAGTACTTC
TRBV6-6	many	.	TRBJ2-7	CASSYNGEAYEQYF	TGTGCCAGCAGTTACAACGGGGAGGCCTACGAGCAGTACTTC
TRBV7-2	many	.	TRBJ1-5	CASSRDIDQPQHF	TGTGCCAGCAGCCGGGACATTGATCAGCCCCAGCATTTT
TRBV6-2/TRBV6-3	few	.	TRBJ2-1	CASSKMAQGGEQFF	TGTGCCAGCAGTAAAATGGCCCAGGGTGGCGAGCAGTTCTTC
TRBV28	few	TRBD1	TRBJ1-2	CASRPRGRLGYTF	TGTGCCAGCAGGCCTAGGGGGCGTCTTGGCTACACCTTC
TRBV20-1	many	TRBD1	TRBJ1-5	CSARETRGQGSQPQHF	TGCAGTGCTAGGGAAACAAGGGGACAGGGTAGTCAGCCCCAGCATTTT
TRBV11-2	.	.	TRBJ2-7	CASSLAGNYYEQYF	TGTGCCAGCAGCTTAGCAGGGAACTACTACGAGCAGTACTTC
TRBV19	many	.	TRBJ1-5	CASSTLTEAQPQHF	TGTGCCAGTAGTACCCTGACCGAGGCTCAGCCCCAGCATTTT
TRBV28	many	TRBD1	TRBJ1-2	CASNPGQGNYGYTF	TGTGCCAGCAATCCGGGACAGGGGAACTATGGCTACACCTTC
TRBV7-9	many	.	TRBJ2-5	CASSLGVGLSGETQYF	TGTGCCAGCAGCTTAGGGGTGGGACTCTCGGGGGAGACCCAGTACTTC
TRBV2	.	.	TRBJ1-3	CASSVTPPGNTIYF	TGTGCCAGCAGTGTAACTCCACCTGGAAACACCATATATTTT
TRBV6-2/TRBV6-3	many	.	TRBJ1-1	CASSVMEAAEAFF	TGTGCCAGCAGCGTGATGGAGGCCGCCGAAGCTTTCTTT
TRBV20-1	.	.	TRBJ1-4	CSAKQGSGSNEKLFF	TGCAGTGCCAAACAGGGCTCGGGATCTAATGAAAAACTGTTTTTT
TRBV7-2	many	.	TRBJ2-2	CASGTAGELFF	TGTGCCAGCGGGACGGCCGGGGAGCTGTTTTTT
TRBV7-6	few	.	TRBJ2-1	CASSLVQGLDEQFF	TGTGCCAGCAGCTTAGTACAGGGTCTGGATGAGCAGTTCTTC
TRBV11-3	many	TRBD2	TRBJ2-1	CASSSGGLAGPAYNEQFF	TGTGCCAGCAGCTCCGGGGGGCTAGCGGGGCCAGCTTACAATGAGCAGTTCTTC
TRBV2	.	.	TRBJ1-2	CASSEGETRLYGYTF	TGTGCCAGCAGTGAAGGGGAGACACGACTATATGGCTACACCTTC
TRBV7-8	many	.	TRBJ1-5	CASSLRERARDQPQHF	TGTGCCAGCAGCCTCCGGGAGCGGGCTCGCGATCAGCCCCAGCATTTT
TRBV20-1	few	.	TRBJ1-5	CSARVDEVGNQPQHF	TGCAGTGCTAGAGTCGACGAAGTTGGTAATCAGCCCCAGCATTTT
TRBV28	few	.	TRBJ2-4	CASSLGVWAKNIQYF	TGTGCCAGCAGTCTCGGGGTTTGGGCCAAAAACATTCAGTACTTC
TRBV28	.	.	TRBJ1-1	CASSFINTEAFF	TGTGCCAGCAGTTTTATCAACACTGAAGCTTTCTTT
TRBV28	many	TRBD1	TRBJ1-1	CASSVDRVSTEAFF	TGTGCCAGCAGTGTGGACAGGGTCTCCACTGAAGCTTTCTTT
TRBV20-1	many	.	TRBJ1-5	CSARDLFRGSNQPQHF	TGCAGTGCTAGAGATCTCTTCCGAGGGAGCAATCAGCCCCAGCATTTT
TRBV7-2	many	.	TRBJ2-5	CASTTGETQYF	TGTGCCAGCACCACGGGGGAGACCCAGTACTTC
TRBV29-1	.	.	TRBJ2-1	CSYGGLSYNEQFF	TGCAGCTACGGAGGGCTATCCTACAATGAGCAGTTCTTC
TRBV7-9	many	.	TRBJ2-5	CASSSDGRGTQYF	TGTGCCAGCAGCTCGGACGGACGAGGGACCCAGTACTTC
TRBV7-2	few	.	TRBJ1-1	CASSPSSPLNTEAFF	TGTGCCAGCAGCCCCTCCTCCCCTTTGAACACTGAAGCTTTCTTT
TRBV12-3/TRBV12-4	few	.	TRBJ1-6	CASSFAGLNSPLHF	TGTGCCAGCAGTTTCGCAGGATTAAATTCACCCCTCCACTTT
TRBV7-3	many	TRBD2	TRBJ2-1	CASSPEQISGRLAEQFF	TGTGCCAGCAGCCCAGAACAAATTAGCGGGAGATTAGCTGAGCAGTTCTTC
TRBV11-2	few	.	TRBJ1-2	CASRIMEGGYGYTF	TGTGCCAGCAGGATAATGGAGGGGGGCTATGGCTACACCTTC
TRBV28	few	TRBD1	TRBJ1-1	CASSLQGARSETEAFF	TGTGCCAGCAGTTTACAGGGGGCGCGGAGTGAAACTGAAGCTTTCTTT
TRBV7-2	many	.	TRBJ1-1	CASSLQANTEAFF	TGTGCCAGCAGCTTACAGGCGAACACTGAAGCTTTCTTT
TRBV28	many	.	TRBJ1-6	CASSLNAARRTVYNSPLHF	TGTGCCAGCAGTTTAAACGCAGCCAGAAGGACGGTCTATAATTCACCCCTCCACTTT
TRBV6-6	few	.	TRBJ1-5	CASSSGQLNQPQHF	TGTGCCAGCAGTTCCGGACAGCTAAATCAGCCCCAGCATTTT
TRBV2	many	TRBD1	TRBJ1-1	CASSEPGTGGTEAFF	TGTGCCAGCAGTGAGCCTGGGACAGGGGGCACTGAAGCTTTCTTT
TRBV5-6	.	.	TRBJ1-1	CASSFGPQANTEAFF	TGTGCCAGCAGCTTCGGACCGCAAGCGAACACTGAAGCTTTCTTT
TRBV30	.	.	TRBJ1-1	CAWSYSSGEAFF	TGTGCCTGGAGTTACTCCAGTGGTGAAGCTTTCTTT
TRBV12-3/TRBV12-4	many	TRBD1	TRBJ2-7	CASSLGQVYEQYF	TGTGCCAGCAGTCTGGGACAGGTCTACGAGCAGTACTTC
TRBV7-9	few	TRBD2	TRBJ2-2	CASGRGGRYTGELFF	TGTGCCAGCGGTCGCGGCGGGAGGTATACCGGGGAGCTGTTTTTT
TRBV11-3	.	.	TRBJ2-5	CASSPSGNQETQYF	TGTGCCAGCAGCCCCTCTGGAAACCAAGAGACCCAGTACTTC
TRBV12-3/TRBV12-4	.	TRBD1	TRBJ1-6	CASSPGTGTPLHF	TGTGCCAGCAGTCCCGGGACAGGGACACCCCTCCACTTT
TRBV19	many	.	TRBJ2-6	CASSIAVDWANVLTF	TGTGCCAGTAGTATAGCAGTGGATTGGGCCAACGTCCTGACTTTC
TRBV20-1	many	.	TRBJ2-5	CSARDLGGRETQYF	TGCAGTGCTAGAGATTTGGGGGGCAGGGAGACCCAGTACTTC
TRBV28	many	.	TRBJ1-2	CAIYDRTNYGYTF	TGTGCCATCTACGACAGGACTAACTATGGCTACACCTTC
TRBV24-1	.	.	TRBJ2-5	CATSDLQGVGKETQYF	TGTGCCACCAGTGATCTCCAGGGAGTAGGGAAAGAGACCCAGTACTTC
TRBV7-2	many	.	TRBJ1-1	CASSLVETEAFF	TGTGCCAGCAGCTTAGTTGAGACGGAAGCTTTCTTT